This entry lists 19 T cell receptor beta chains sequenced from one sample in a study of cytomegalovirus exposure and HLA in healthy donors. PCR amplification relied on 60 Vbeta primers (plus 13 Jbeta primers). TCRdb's copy holds only in-frame clones and misses some; the assay was immunoSEQ multiplex PCR. The sample holds some 87,000 clones, roughly 70% seen once. Specimen: PBMCs. These receptors were collected from a woman in her fifties or sixties in good health and CMV-seropositive.

Note on this clone: Other DNA sequences of this sample code for an identical CDR3. V is TRBV19 and J is TRBJ2-1; TRBD1 aligns across 9 bases. Germline V lookup: CDR1 LNHDA, CDR2 SQIVND (reference sequence). With 5 bases clipped from V and 4 bases from J, the junction kept 6 bases outside the gene matches. The CDR3 contains 15 residues. Here the CDR3 reads CASSFRTGDYNEQFF. In DNA, the CDR3 is TGTGCCAGTAGTTTCCGGACAGGGGATTACAATGAGCAGTTCTTC.

This chain joins TRBV5-4 and TRBJ1-2; unclear D gene. Germline V gene sequence: CDR1 SGHNT, CDR2 YYREEE (reference sequence). The CDR3 loop spans 13 amino acids. The germline V and J ends were trimmed by 0 bases and 2 bases, with 5 bases remaining between them. The DNA of the CDR3 is TGTGCCAGCAGCTTGGAAACAAACTATGGCTACACCTTC. Translating gives CASSLETNYGYTF.

This clone was detected a few times. This chain joins TRBV5-6 and TRBJ2-3, with 9 bases matching TRBD1. The germline CDR1 and CDR2 sequences are SGHDT and YYEEEE. V lost 4 bases, J lost 5 bases, and 8 bases stayed unmatched. This CDR3 spans 15 amino acids. In nucleotides, the CDR3 is TGTGCCAGCAGCCCGTGGACAGGGGAGGGAGATACGCAGTATTTT. Amino acids: CASSPWTGEGDTQYF.

The count of this clone is one. DNA for the CDR3: TGTGCCAGCAGCTTAGGAGGACAGGGCGATGGCTACACCTTC. This translates into CASSLGGQGDGYTF. This rearrangement joins TRBV7-2 to TRBJ1-2; 8 bases match TRBD1. Germline V lookup: CDR1 SGHTA, CDR2 FQGNSA. Losses at the gene ends were 1 base for V and 6 bases for J; bases not matched to a gene: 4. The CDR3 consists of 14 residues. Full variable domain (missing parts from reference TRBV7-2 and TRBJ1-2): GAGVSQSPSNKVTEKGKDVELRCDPISGHTALYWYRQSLGQGLEFLIYFQGNSAPDKSGLPSDRFSAERTGGSVSTLTIQRTQQEDSAVYLCASSLGGQGDGYTFGSGTRLTVV.

With respect to this clone: A much more abundant neighbour one base away suggests this may be a read error. This rearrangement joins TRBV10-1 to TRBJ1-1, with TRBD1 as a possible D gene (6 bases). V dropped 1 base and J dropped 4 bases, with 13 bases sitting between them. The germline V gene has CDR1 WNHNN and CDR2 SYGVQD (reference sequence). The CDR3 covers 15 residues. This CDR3 reads CASSEFTGMSTEAFF. The CDR3 nucleotides read TGCGCCAGCAGTGAGTTCACAGGGATGAGCACTGAAGCTTTCTTT.

The chain employs TRBV5-4 and TRBJ1-1; D possibly corresponds to TRBD1 (6 bases). Germline CDR1 reads SGHNT; CDR2 reads YYREEE (reference sequence). The CDR3 sequence is 14 residues long. V was pared by 2 bases and J by 4 bases, with 12 bases between. The CDR3 sequence is CASSFGRGPTEAFF. In DNA, the CDR3 is TGTGCCAGCAGCTTCGGGCGGGGGCCCACTGAAGCTTTCTTT.

The chain has TRBV18 and TRBJ2-1; D gene ambiguous. CDR3 length: 14 amino acids. Germline CDR1 reads KGHSH; CDR2 reads LQKENI. The V end was cut by 0 bases, the J end by 11 bases, with 14 bases between. The DNA for the CDR3 is TGTGCCAGCTCACCACCTATTAACCTACGAAAGCAGTTCTTC. Encoded protein: CASSPPINLRKQFF.

In this sample, this clone turned up a few times. The genes are TRBV28 and TRBJ1-6; weak D call: TRBD1 (6 bases). Germline lookup yields CDR1 MDHEN and CDR2 SYDVKM. Trimming pared 6 bases from V and 10 bases from J, leaving 25 bases between. The length of the CDR3 is 17 residues. The CDR3 loop reads CASSPTPGQRIGSPLHF. Here the CDR3 DNA reads TGTGCCAGCAGCCCTACCCCCGGACAGCGCATTGGGTCACCCCTCCACTTT.

The rearrangement uses TRBV6-5 and TRBJ2-7, with 7 bases identical to TRBD2. The germline V gene has CDR1 MNHEY and CDR2 SVGAGI. V was clipped by 7 bases and J by 2 bases; unmatched bases: 8. The CDR3 sequence is 14 residues long. In DNA form, the CDR3 reads TGTGCCAGCATCCCCAGAGCGGGACCCTACGAGCAGTACTTC. The encoded protein is CASIPRAGPYEQYF.

Regarding this clone: This is likely a read error, given that the CDR3 carries no conserved phenylalanine or tryptophan at its end. Because the CDR3's place on the DNA is in doubt, the DNA is left out and the CDR3 is given as listed by TCRdb. The rearrangement uses TRBV5-6 and TRBJ1-4; the table calls TRBD1, which could not be checked here. Germline values: CDR1 SGHDT, CDR2 YYEEEE. With termini counted, the CDR3 has 10 amino acids. CDR3 region: CASSCRQGPR.

The genes are TRBV6-1 and TRBJ1-1; tentative D call: TRBD1 (5 bases). V was pared by 2 bases and J by 0 bases, with 7 bases between. This CDR3 comprises 14 residues. Germline lookup yields CDR1 MNHNS and CDR2 SASEGT. CDR3 loop: CASSERGLNTEAFF. The CDR3 bases are TGTGCCAGCAGTGAACGGGGGTTGAACACTGAAGCTTTCTTT.

This chain uses TRBV21-1 with TRBJ1-1. TRBV21-1 is labeled a pseudogene. This CDR3 is 15 amino acids long. CDR3 sequence: CASSKVITVNTEAFF. In DNA, the CDR3 is TGTGCCAGCAGCAAAGTGATTACGGTGAACACTGAAGCTTTCTTT.

The V call is TRBV18, the J call TRBJ1-3; D remains ambiguous. This CDR3 region has 16 residues. In germline, CDR1 is KGHSH, CDR2 LQKENI. Trimming removed 4 bases at V and 0 bases at J, with 13 bases between. For the CDR3, the DNA is TGTGCCAGCTCACGCACCCAACAGTCCTCTGGAAACACCATATATTTT. It translates to CASSRTQQSSGNTIYF.

The chain employs TRBV9 and TRBJ2-3, with 7 bases identical to TRBD2. This CDR3 has 13 amino acids. V lost 7 bases and J lost 2; bases outside the gene matches: 4. The germline CDR1 and CDR2 sequences are SGDLS and YYNGEE. In nucleotides, the CDR3 is TGTGCCAGCGAGCGGGATCACACAGATACGCAGTATTTT. Encoded protein: CASERDHTDTQYF.

The J gene is TRBJ2-2, the V gene TRBV29-1; TRBD2 might be the D (5 bases). CDR3 length: 15 amino acids. V lost 2 bases to trimming and J lost 0 bases, with 10 bases between them. CDR1 and CDR2 from the germline V gene are SQVTM and ANQGSEA. CDR3 DNA sequence: TGCAGCGTTGAAAGACGGGAAACGAACACCGGGGAGCTGTTTTTT. Translating it yields CSVERRETNTGELFF.

In this sample, this clone turned up a few times. The genes are TRBV6-5 and TRBJ1-3; unclear D gene. This CDR3 region has 12 residues. Germline V gene lookup returns CDR1 MNHEY and CDR2 SVGAGI. The germline V and J ends were trimmed by 7 bases and 0 bases, with 4 bases remaining between them. The CDR3 spells CASTSSGNTIYF. In DNA, the CDR3 is TGTGCCAGCACGAGCTCTGGAAACACCATATATTTT.

The gene calls are TRBV4-1 and TRBJ2-1, with a possible D match to TRBD1 (6 bases). The V end lost 7 bases, the J end lost 0 bases, and 10 bases lay between the germline ends. The CDR3 has 14 residues. Per germline, CDR1 MGHRA and CDR2 YSYEKL. CDR3 nucleotides: TGCGCCAGCAACCGACAGGTCTCCTACAATGAGCAGTTCTTC. This sequence encodes CASNRQVSYNEQFF.

The rearrangement uses TRBV7-3 and TRBJ2-5, with a tentative D call TRBD2 (7 bases). The V gene lost 5 bases and the J gene lost 6 bases, with 13 bases spanning the gap. CDR3 length: 13 amino acids. Germline-derived CDR1 and CDR2 are SGHTA and FQGTGA. The CDR3 DNA is TGTGCCAGCAGCCCAGTCGGGGGGCAGACCCAGTACTTC. Protein product: CASSPVGGQTQYF.

The chain is built from TRBV19 and TRBJ1-5; D unclear. Trimming removed 7 bases from V and 2 bases from J, with 12 bases in between. Germline V gives CDR1 LNHDA, CDR2 SQIVND (reference sequence). The CDR3 consists of 14 residues. In DNA, the CDR3 is TGTGCCAGTACCCCCGGGGAGGGCAATCAGCCCCAGCATTTT. Its translation: CASTPGEGNQPQHF.